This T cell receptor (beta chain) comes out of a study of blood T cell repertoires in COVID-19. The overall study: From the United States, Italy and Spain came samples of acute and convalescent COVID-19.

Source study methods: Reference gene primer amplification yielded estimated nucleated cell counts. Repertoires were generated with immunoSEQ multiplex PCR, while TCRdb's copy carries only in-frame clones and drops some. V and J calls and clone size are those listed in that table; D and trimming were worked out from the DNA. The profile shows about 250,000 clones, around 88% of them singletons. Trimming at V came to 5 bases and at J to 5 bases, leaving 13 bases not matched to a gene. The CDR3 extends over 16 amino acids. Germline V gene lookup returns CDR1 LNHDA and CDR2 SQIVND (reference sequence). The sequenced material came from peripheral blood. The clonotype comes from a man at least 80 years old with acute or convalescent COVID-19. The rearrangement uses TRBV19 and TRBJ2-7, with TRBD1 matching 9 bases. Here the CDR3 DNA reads TGTGCCAGTAGTCCGGAGTGGGGGACAGGGTCGGACGAGCAGTACTTC. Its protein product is CASSPEWGTGSDEQYF.